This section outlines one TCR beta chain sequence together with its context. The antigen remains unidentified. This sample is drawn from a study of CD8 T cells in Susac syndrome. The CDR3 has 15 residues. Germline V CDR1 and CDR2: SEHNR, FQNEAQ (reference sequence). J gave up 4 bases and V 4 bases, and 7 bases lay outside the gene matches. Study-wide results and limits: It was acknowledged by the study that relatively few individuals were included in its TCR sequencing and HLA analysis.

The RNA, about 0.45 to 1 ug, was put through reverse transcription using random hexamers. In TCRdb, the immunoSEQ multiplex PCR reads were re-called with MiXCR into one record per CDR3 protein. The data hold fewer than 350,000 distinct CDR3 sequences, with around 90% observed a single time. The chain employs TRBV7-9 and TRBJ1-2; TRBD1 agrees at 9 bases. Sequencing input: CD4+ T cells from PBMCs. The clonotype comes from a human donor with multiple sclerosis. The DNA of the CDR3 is TGTGCCAGCAGCTCTGGACAGGGGTTCGGCTATGGCTACACCTTC. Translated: CASSSGQGFGYGYTF.